Sequencing of this TCR beta chain was carried out in a study of long-term antiretroviral therapy in people with HIV. Every HIV-positive participant received treatment in the United States. Trimming removed 6 bases from V and 6 bases from J, with 17 bases in between. CDR1 is ENHRY and CDR2 is SYGVKD in the germline V gene. The CDR3 sequence is 14 residues long. Survey level was the resolution at which the v3.0 immunoSEQ assay ran. Assay used: immunoSEQ multiplex PCR; TCRdb lists only in-frame clones, some missing. The sample lists 25,000 to 40,000 clones; 95% to 97% were seen once. This clone was counted a single time.

This sample comprised unsorted PBMCs, obtained 6.6 years after starting antiretroviral therapy. This TCR came from a man aged 30-40 years with HIV. The V and J genes are TRBV10-3 and TRBJ1-2; D is uncertain. DNA for the CDR3: TGTGCCATCAGGAAAGACAAGAACGGGCATGGCTACACCTTC. It translates to CAIRKDKNGHGYTF.